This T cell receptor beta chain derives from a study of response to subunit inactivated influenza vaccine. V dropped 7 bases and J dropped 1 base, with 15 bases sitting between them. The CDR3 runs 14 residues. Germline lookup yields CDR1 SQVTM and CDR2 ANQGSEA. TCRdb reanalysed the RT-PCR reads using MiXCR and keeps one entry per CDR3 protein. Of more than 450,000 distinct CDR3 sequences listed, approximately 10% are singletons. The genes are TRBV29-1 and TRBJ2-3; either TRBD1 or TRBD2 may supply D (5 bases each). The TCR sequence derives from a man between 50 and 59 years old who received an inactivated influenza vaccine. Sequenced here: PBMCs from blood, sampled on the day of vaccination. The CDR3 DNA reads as TGCAGCGGTAAAGCAGGGAGAGGCACAGATACGCAGTATTTT. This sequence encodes CSGKAGRGTDTQYF.